These 29 T cell receptor beta chains share one sample of origin, sequenced in a study of human T cells and chemical hapten exposure. Time point defined: patch test 1, 2 weeks after DPC sensitization. Noted treatment: therapeutic diphenylcyclopropenone sensitization with weekly scalp DPC. TCRdb re-called the RACE reads through MiXCR, storing one row per CDR3 protein. Among some 190,000 distinct CDR3 sequences listed, about 22% were seen once. The sample consisted of whole blood, taken in connection with sensitization to the hapten diphenylcyclopropenone (DPC). The receptors originated from a woman between 50 and 59 years old with alopecia areata. Some clones in this sample may be carry-over from other donors' samples.

This sequence joins TRBV12-3 or TRBV12-4 and TRBJ1-4, with 10 bases lining up with TRBD1. After removal of 0 bases from V and 10 bases from J, the junction contained 8 bases not matched to a gene. The CDR3 is made up of 16 amino acids. The CDR3 loop reads CASSLAAGQGRVKLFF. CDR3 in DNA: TGTGCCAGCAGTTTAGCTGCGGGACAGGGGCGCGTAAAACTGTTTTTT.

The rearrangement uses TRBV30 and TRBJ1-1; D gene unclear. V gave up 0 bases and J gave up 6 bases, with 11 bases separating them. This CDR3 spans 13 amino acids. Germline V gene data show CDR1 as GTSNPN and CDR2 as SVGIG (reference sequence). CDR3 coding DNA: TGTGCCTGGAGTGTACTTGCGGGCGCTGAAGCTTTCTTT. This translates into CAWSVLAGAEAFF.

The chain carries TRBV2 and TRBJ2-3; TRBD2 aligns across 8 bases. With V trimmed by 7 bases and J by 9 bases, 6 bases remained unmatched. In germline, CDR1 is SNHLY, CDR2 FYNNEI. The CDR3 covers 12 residues. The CDR3 region has the DNA TGTGCCAGCACGGAGCGGGGGCGAACGCAGTATTTT. The encoded protein is CASTERGRTQYF.

This clonotype was detected only a few times. The rearrangement links TRBV12-3 or TRBV12-4 to TRBJ1-3, with 8 bases lining up with TRBD1. V was clipped by 3 bases and J by 1 base; unmatched bases: 5. This CDR3 is built from 16 residues. CDR3 bases: TGTGCCAGCAGTTTGTTTCAGGGGGCATCTGGAAACACCATATATTTT. Encoded protein: CASSLFQGASGNTIYF.

This clonotype has only a few counts. The V gene is TRBV12-5, the J gene TRBJ1-4; no clear D gene. V was pared by 6 bases and J by 15 bases, with 14 bases between. CDR3 length equals 11 residues. Germline CDR1 and CDR2: LGHNT and FRNRAP. CDR3 nucleotides: TGTGCTAGTGGACTGGAAGATCGGTTGTTTTTT. It yields the protein CASGLEDRLFF.

The chain joins TRBV27 to TRBJ2-2; unclear D gene. Trimming took 5 bases from V and 3 from J, leaving 10 bases between them. The CDR3 consists of 14 residues. CDR1 and CDR2 (germline): MNHEY, SMNVEV (reference sequence). CDR3 in amino acids: CASSPRAYTGELFF. The CDR3 bases are TGTGCCAGCAGTCCCCGGGCCTACACCGGGGAGCTGTTTTTT.

This clonotype was seen many times. The chain couples TRBV28 to TRBJ2-5; no clear D. From germline, CDR1 is MDHEN and CDR2 SYDVKM. V dropped 4 bases and J dropped 2 bases, with 14 bases sitting between them. This CDR3 has 15 residues. Here the CDR3 DNA reads TGTGCCAGCAGTTCACGGGTCACGGCTCAAGAGACCCAGTACTTC. Translation: CASSSRVTAQETQYF. Supplemented by reference TRBV28 and TRBJ2-5, the full variable domain reads DVKVTQSSRYLVKRTGEKVFLECVQDMDHENMFWYRQDPGLGLRLIYFSYDVKMKEKGDIPEGYSVSREKKERFSLILESASTNQTSMYLCASSSRVTAQETQYFGPGTRLLVL.

This clonotype turned up a few times. The chain couples TRBV20-1 to TRBJ1-2, with D uncertain. Germline CDR1 DFQATT, CDR2 SNEGSKA (reference sequence). Trimming took 0 bases from V and 4 from J, leaving 9 bases between them. This CDR3 is built from 13 residues. CDR3 in DNA: TGCAGTGCTAGAGATAGCAAACTCTATGGCTACACCTTC. Its translation is CSARDSKLYGYTF.

V gene TRBV4-2 combines with J gene TRBJ2-5; possibly TRBD2 for D (5 bases). The CDR3 sequence is 14 residues long. From germline, CDR1 is LGHNA and CDR2 YNFKEQ. V lost 0 bases, J lost 4 bases, and 9 bases lay in between. The CDR3 DNA follows: TGTGCCAGCAGCCAAGATCCTAGCTTAGAGACCCAGTACTTC. Translation: CASSQDPSLETQYF.

The rearrangement uses TRBV24-1 and TRBJ2-1, with 9 bases fitting TRBD2. Germline loops: CDR1 KGHDR, CDR2 SFDVKD. The CDR3 consists of 17 residues. The J segment lost 1 base and the V segment lost 5 bases, leaving 8 bases of the junction unmatched. The CDR3 is CATSGSSGTPSYNEQFF. For the CDR3, the DNA is TGTGCCACCAGTGGTTCTAGCGGGACACCTTCCTACAATGAGCAGTTCTTC.

The chain combines TRBV11-2 with TRBJ2-3; D is unclear. The length of the CDR3 is 13 residues. The germline V and J ends were trimmed by 1 base and 11 bases, with 13 bases remaining between them. Looked up from germline, CDR1 is SGHAT and CDR2 is FQNNGV. CDR3 coding DNA: TGTGCCAGCAGCTTAGGTACACTCCGAGTGCAGTATTTT. Translating gives CASSLGTLRVQYF.

There are many counts of this clonotype. V and J are TRBV7-9 and TRBJ2-1; D might be TRBD2 (6 bases). Deletions cut 8 bases from V and 1 base from J, with 9 bases between. This CDR3 region has 13 residues. The germline gives CDR1 SEHNR, CDR2 FQNEAQ (reference sequence). CDR3 sequence reads: CASSAGSYNEQFF. In DNA, the CDR3 is TGTGCCAGCTCCGCGGGATCCTACAATGAGCAGTTCTTC. The full variable domain, with the rest looked up from reference TRBV7-9 and TRBJ2-1, is DTGVSQNPRHKITKRGQNVTFRCDPISEHNRLYWYRQTLGQGPEFLTYFQNEAQLEKSRLLSDRFSAERPKGSFSTLEIQRTEQGDSAMYLCASSAGSYNEQFFGPGTRLTVL.

V gene TRBV3-1 combines with J gene TRBJ2-7, with 10 bases identical to TRBD1. CDR3 size: 15 residues. Per the germline V gene, CDR1 is LGHDT and CDR2 is YNNKEL (reference sequence). J lost 5 bases, V lost 3 bases, and 7 bases had no gene match. CDR3 bases: TGTGCCAGCAGCCAGCCCGGGACAGGGGTTAACGAGCAGTACTTC. Amino acids: CASSQPGTGVNEQYF.

This clonotype was observed a handful of times. The V and J genes are TRBV12-3 or TRBV12-4 and TRBJ2-1; no clear D gene. CDR3 size: 11 residues. V lost 6 bases and J 6 bases, leaving 6 bases between the germline ends. CDR3 in DNA: TGTGCCAGCAGAAAGCGCAATGAGCAGTTCTTC. Translating it yields CASRKRNEQFF.

The rearrangement joins TRBV10-2 to TRBJ1-4, with 7 bases identical to TRBD1. The CDR3 runs 13 residues. The ends lost 8 bases at V and 8 bases at J; junction bases unmatched: 8. Germline-derived CDR1 and CDR2 are WSHSY and SAAADI. CDR3 nucleotide sequence: TGCGCCAGCCAACGGGACAGTAGAGAAAAACTGTTTTTT. Translation gives CASQRDSREKLFF.

This clonotype was observed a few times. The chain is built from TRBV24-1 and TRBJ2-1; D gene unclear. V was pared by 9 bases and J by 7 bases, with 9 bases between. CDR3 length: 11 amino acids. Per germline, CDR1 KGHDR and CDR2 SFDVKD. The CDR3 sequence is CATGNGNEQFF. CDR3 bases: TGTGCCACCGGGAACGGGAATGAGCAGTTCTTC.

This sequence joins TRBV7-9 and TRBJ2-3, with 8 bases matching TRBD1. This CDR3 is 12 amino acids long. J gave up 4 bases and V 10 bases, and 4 bases lay outside the gene matches. Germline CDR1 SEHNR, CDR2 FQNEAQ (reference sequence). The DNA of the CDR3 is TGTGCCACGGACAGGGTCCCAGATACGCAGTATTTT. This codes for CATDRVPDTQYF.

The chain recombines TRBV3-1 with TRBJ2-1; D uncertain. The V gene lost 3 bases and the J gene lost 9 bases, with 9 bases spanning the gap. The CDR3 length is 12 residues. Germline loops: CDR1 LGHDT, CDR2 YNNKEL (reference sequence). The CDR3 bases are TGTGCCAGCAGCCAGGGTTTGGGTGAGCAGTTCTTC. This sequence encodes CASSQGLGEQFF.

This clonotype turned up a few times. As DNA, the CDR3 is TGTGCCAGCAGCCCCCCCCCGGCTACTGACCCCTCTGGGGCCAACGTCCTGACTTTC. Translated, it gives CASSPPPATDPSGANVLTF. V and J are TRBV27 and TRBJ2-6, with D hard to call. V lost 6 bases to trimming and J lost 0 bases, with 21 bases between them. The CDR3 is made up of 19 amino acids. Germline CDR1 reads MNHEY; CDR2 reads SMNVEV (reference sequence).

This chain uses TRBV6-5 with TRBJ2-7, with 10 bases identical to TRBD1. V was pared by 4 bases and J by 1 base, with 4 bases of the junction left unmatched. The CDR3 has 15 residues. Germline loops: CDR1 MNHEY, CDR2 SVGAGI. The CDR3 protein is CASSSRQGASYEQYF. The CDR3 nucleotides are TGTGCCAGCAGTTCCAGACAGGGGGCGTCCTACGAGCAGTACTTC.

This clonotype was seen only a few times. A read error may be the cause here, since a much bigger clone is one base away. For the CDR3, the DNA is TGCGTCAGCAGCCCGCACGGACTAGCGGGAGTGGAGACCCAGTACTTC. Its protein is CVSSPHGLAGVETQYF. The V and J genes are TRBV5-1 and TRBJ2-5; 13 bases align to TRBD2. Looked up from germline, CDR1 is SGHRS and CDR2 is YFSETQ. The CDR3 length is 16 residues.

The chain combines TRBV12-3 or TRBV12-4 with TRBJ2-1, with D perhaps matching TRBD1 (5 bases). V dropped 2 bases and J dropped 9 bases, with 11 bases sitting between them. The CDR3 consists of 13 residues. CDR3 DNA: TGTGCCAGCAGTTTAATAGGGGTGGGTGAGCAGTTCTTC. Encoded protein: CASSLIGVGEQFF.

This clonotype was seen ten or more times. The chain links TRBV9 to TRBJ2-7; 11 bases are shared with TRBD2. Trimming at V came to 4 bases and at J to 7 bases, leaving 13 bases not matched to a gene. The CDR3 covers 16 residues. The germline CDR1 and CDR2 sequences are SGDLS and YYNGEE. CDR3 in DNA: TGTGCCAGCAGCCCAACGGCCGGGACTAGCGGAGTTGAGCAGTACTTC. Its translation is CASSPTAGTSGVEQYF.

This chain uses TRBV5-1 with TRBJ2-2; no clear D. The ends were cut back, 5 bases at V and 10 bases at J, with 12 bases in the middle. The CDR3 spans 12 residues. CDR1 SGHRS and CDR2 YFSETQ come from the germline V gene. CDR3 nucleotides: TGCGCCAGCAGTCATAAAGCCGAGGAGCTGTTTTTT. This codes for CASSHKAEELFF.

The chain uses TRBV5-5 and TRBJ2-1, with 7 bases aligning to TRBD2. V trimming: 3 bases; J trimming: 7 bases; junction bases outside the gene matches: 10. Germline V gene lookup returns CDR1 SGHKS and CDR2 YYEKEE (reference sequence). The CDR3 contains 15 residues. CDR3 DNA: TGTGCCAGCAGCTCAACGGCGGGAGTGCGGAATGAGCAGTTCTTC. This gives the protein CASSSTAGVRNEQFF.

This clonotype has just a few counts. The chain employs TRBV5-5 and TRBJ2-7, with D uncertain. From germline, CDR1 is SGHKS and CDR2 YYEKEE (reference sequence). Between the trimmed V and J ends, which lost 0 bases and 2 bases, there was a span of 9 bases. This CDR3 has 14 amino acids. CDR3 loop: CASSLGSLAYEQYF. DNA for the CDR3: TGTGCCAGCAGCTTGGGTTCTTTGGCCTACGAGCAGTACTTC.

In its sample, this clonotype was seen a few times. CDR3 residues: CASSLAPGHTNTEAFF. CDR3 nucleotide sequence: TGTGCCAGCAGCTTGGCTCCGGGACACACGAACACTGAAGCTTTCTTT. V usage is TRBV7-9 and J usage is TRBJ1-1; D is possibly TRBD1 (6 bases). Germline CDR1 and CDR2: SEHNR and FQNEAQ (reference sequence). CDR3 length: 16 residues. V was shortened by 3 bases and J by 1 base, with 15 bases between the two germline ends.

This clonotype was recorded a few times. The rearrangement joins TRBV28 to TRBJ2-7, with D unresolved. This CDR3 has 14 amino acids. Per the germline V gene, CDR1 is MDHEN and CDR2 is SYDVKM. V lost 3 bases, J lost 1 base, and 10 bases lay in between. The CDR3 coding sequence is TGTGCCAGCAGTTTGGGCAGGCATTCCTACGAGCAGTACTTC. Translating it yields CASSLGRHSYEQYF.

V is TRBV29-1 and J is TRBJ2-5, with D hard to call. Trimming removed 4 bases from V and 5 bases from J, with 11 bases in between. CDR1 and CDR2 from the germline V gene are SQVTM and ANQGSEA. The CDR3 extends over 12 amino acids. The CDR3 reads CSVAATLETQYF. The CDR3 coding sequence is TGCAGCGTTGCCGCGACCCTGGAGACCCAGTACTTC.